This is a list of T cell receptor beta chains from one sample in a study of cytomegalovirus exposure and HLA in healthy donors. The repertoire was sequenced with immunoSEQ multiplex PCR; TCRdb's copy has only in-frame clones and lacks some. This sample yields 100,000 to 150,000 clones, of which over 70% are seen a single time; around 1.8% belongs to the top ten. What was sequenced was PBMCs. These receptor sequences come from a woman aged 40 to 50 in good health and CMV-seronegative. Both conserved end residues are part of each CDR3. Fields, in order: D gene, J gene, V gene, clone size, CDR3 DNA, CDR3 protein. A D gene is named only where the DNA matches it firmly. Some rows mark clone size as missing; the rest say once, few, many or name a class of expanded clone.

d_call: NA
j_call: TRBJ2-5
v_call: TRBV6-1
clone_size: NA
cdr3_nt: TGTGCCAGCAGTCCACCGGGAGAGACCCAGTACTTC
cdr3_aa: CASSPPGETQYF

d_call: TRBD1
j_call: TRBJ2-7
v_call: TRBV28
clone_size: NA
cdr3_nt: TGTGCCAGCAGGACCGGGACAGGGGTTCCCTACGAGCAGTACTTC
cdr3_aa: CASRTGTGVPYEQYF

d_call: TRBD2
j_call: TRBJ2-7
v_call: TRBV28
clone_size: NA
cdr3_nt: TGTGCCAGCAGACCCTCCGGGACTAGCGCCTCCTACGAGCAGTACTTC
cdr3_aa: CASRPSGTSASYEQYF

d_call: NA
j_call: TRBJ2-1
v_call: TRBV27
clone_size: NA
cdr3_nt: TGTGCCAGCAGTTTAAGGGGGGGCTTCGAGCAGTTCTTC
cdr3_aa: CASSLRGGFEQFF

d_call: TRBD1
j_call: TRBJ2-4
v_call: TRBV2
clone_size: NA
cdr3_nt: TGTGCCAGCAGGGGTACAGGGGTCGGCAAAAACATTCAGTACTTC
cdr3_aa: CASRGTGVGKNIQYF

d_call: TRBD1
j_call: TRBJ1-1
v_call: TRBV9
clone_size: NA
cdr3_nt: TGTGCCAGCAGCGTAGGTCAGGGGGGCACTGAAGCTTTCTTT
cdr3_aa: CASSVGQGGTEAFF

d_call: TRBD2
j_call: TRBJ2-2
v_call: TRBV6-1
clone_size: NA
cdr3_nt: TGTGCCAGCAGTGACTTTGTCGGGAGGGCCACCGGGGAGCTGTTTTTT
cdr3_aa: CASSDFVGRATGELFF

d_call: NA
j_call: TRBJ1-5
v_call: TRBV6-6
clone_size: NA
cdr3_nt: TGTGCCAGCCTAGGCCGATGGGGCAATCAGCCCCAGCATTTT
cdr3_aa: CASLGRWGNQPQHF

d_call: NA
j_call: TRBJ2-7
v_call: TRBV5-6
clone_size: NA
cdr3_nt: TGTGCCAGCAGCCCAATAGACAGCTCCTACGAGCAGTACTTC
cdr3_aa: CASSPIDSSYEQYF

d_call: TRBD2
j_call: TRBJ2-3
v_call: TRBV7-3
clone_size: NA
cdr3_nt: TGTGCCAGCAGCCCCGTTCTAGCGGGAACGCAGTATTTT
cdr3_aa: CASSPVLAGTQYF

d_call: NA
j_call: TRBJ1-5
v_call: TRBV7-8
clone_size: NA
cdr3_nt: TGTGCCATCCTTTATCAGCCCCAGCATTTT
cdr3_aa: CAILYQPQHF

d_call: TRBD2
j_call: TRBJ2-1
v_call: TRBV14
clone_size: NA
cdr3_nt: TGTGCCAGCAGCCAAGGCTCCGCCGTAGGAGCGGGGGTCTACAATGAGCAGTTCTTC
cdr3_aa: CASSQGSAVGAGVYNEQFF

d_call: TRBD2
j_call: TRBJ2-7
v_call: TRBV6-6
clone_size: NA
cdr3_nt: TGTGCCAGCAGTTACTCTAGCGGGGGTCTTCTCGAGCAGTACTTC
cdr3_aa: CASSYSSGGLLEQYF

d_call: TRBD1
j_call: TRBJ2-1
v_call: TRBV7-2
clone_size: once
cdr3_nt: TGTGCCAGCAGCCTTACAGGGGGCGATCTAAATGAGCAGTTCTTC
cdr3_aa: CASSLTGGDLNEQFF

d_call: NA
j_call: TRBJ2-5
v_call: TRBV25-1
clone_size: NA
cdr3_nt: TGTGCCAGCAGTCCACTTAATCCGGAGACCCAGTACTTC
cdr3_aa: CASSPLNPETQYF

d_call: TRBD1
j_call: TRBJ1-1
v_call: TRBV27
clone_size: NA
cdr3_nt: TGTGCCAGCAGTTTGACCGGGACAGGGGGCTTCCCGGGCACTGAAGCTTTCTTT
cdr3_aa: CASSLTGTGGFPGTEAFF

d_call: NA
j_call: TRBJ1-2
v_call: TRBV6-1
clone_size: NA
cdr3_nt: TGTGCCAGCAGTGAAAAGACAGTTCATGGCTACACCTTC
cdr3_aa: CASSEKTVHGYTF

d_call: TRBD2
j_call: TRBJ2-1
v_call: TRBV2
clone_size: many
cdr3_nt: TGTGCCAGCAGTGCCGGGCGGGGGGCCTACAATGAGCAGTTCTTC
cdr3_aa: CASSAGRGAYNEQFF

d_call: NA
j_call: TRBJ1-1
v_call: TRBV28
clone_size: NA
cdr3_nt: TGTGCCAGCACCTCCGTCTCGAGGTGGAACACTGAAGCTTTCTTT
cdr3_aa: CASTSVSRWNTEAFF

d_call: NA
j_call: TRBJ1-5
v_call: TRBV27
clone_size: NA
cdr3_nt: TGTGCCAGCAGTCCCCGAGGGACGCAGGGGAGCAATCAGCCCCAGCATTTT
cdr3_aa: CASSPRGTQGSNQPQHF

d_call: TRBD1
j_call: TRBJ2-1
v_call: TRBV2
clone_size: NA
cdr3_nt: TGTGCCAGCAGAAGCGGGACAGGGACCTACAATGAGCAGTTCTTC
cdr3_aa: CASRSGTGTYNEQFF

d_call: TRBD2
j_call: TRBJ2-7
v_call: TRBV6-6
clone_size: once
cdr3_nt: TGTGCCAGCAGTTACGGCGGGACTAGCGGCTCCTACGAGCAGTACTTC
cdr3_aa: CASSYGGTSGSYEQYF

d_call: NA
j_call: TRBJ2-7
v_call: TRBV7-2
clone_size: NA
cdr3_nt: TGTGCCAGCAGCTCTGGGCTGGGGGGCGAGCAGTACTTC
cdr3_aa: CASSSGLGGEQYF

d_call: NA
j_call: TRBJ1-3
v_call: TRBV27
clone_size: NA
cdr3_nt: TGTGATAAGCTTGGAAACACCATATATTTT
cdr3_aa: CDKLGNTIYF

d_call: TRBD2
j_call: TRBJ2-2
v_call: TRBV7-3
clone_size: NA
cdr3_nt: TGTGCCAGCAGCTTGGGTGGACTAGCAACCGGGGAGCTGTTTTTT
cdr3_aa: CASSLGGLATGELFF

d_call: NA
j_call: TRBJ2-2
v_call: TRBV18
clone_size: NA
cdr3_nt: TGTGCCAGCTCACCAATAACTGCCGATACCGGGGAGCTGTTTTTT
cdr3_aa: CASSPITADTGELFF

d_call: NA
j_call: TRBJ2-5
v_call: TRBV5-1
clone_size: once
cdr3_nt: TGCGCCAGCAGCTTGGAACAGGTCTATTCAGAGACCCAGTACTTC
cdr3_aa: CASSLEQVYSETQYF

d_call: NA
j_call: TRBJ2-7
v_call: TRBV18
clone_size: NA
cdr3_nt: TGTGCCAGCTCACCTGGGAGATACGAGCAGTACTTC
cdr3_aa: CASSPGRYEQYF

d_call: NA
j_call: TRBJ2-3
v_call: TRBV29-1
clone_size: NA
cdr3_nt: TGCAGCGTTGAAGGTAGCGGCACAGATACGCAGTATTTT
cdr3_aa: CSVEGSGTDTQYF

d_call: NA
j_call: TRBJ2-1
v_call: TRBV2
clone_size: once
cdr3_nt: TGTGCCAGCAGTGATTTGGGACTCCGAGGCCAGCTCTTC
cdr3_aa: CASSDLGLRGQLF

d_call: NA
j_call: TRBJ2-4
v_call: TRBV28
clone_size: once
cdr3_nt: TGTGCCAGTCCTAAAGGGGTCTGCAAAAACATTCAGTACTTC
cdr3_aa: CASPKGVCKNIQYF

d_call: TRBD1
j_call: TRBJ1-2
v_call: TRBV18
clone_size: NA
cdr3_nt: TGTGCCAGCTCACCGGACAGGAACTATGGCTACACCTTC
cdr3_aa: CASSPDRNYGYTF

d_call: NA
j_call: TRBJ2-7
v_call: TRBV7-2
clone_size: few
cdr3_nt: TGTGCCAGCAGCTCTTGGGCGCGGGGACGACACCCCTACGAGCAGTACTTC
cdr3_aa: CASSSWARGRHPYEQYF

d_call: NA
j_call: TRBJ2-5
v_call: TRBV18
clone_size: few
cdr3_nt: TGTGCCAGCTCACCAAAAACAGGGCGGGAGACCCAGTACTTC
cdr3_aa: CASSPKTGRETQYF

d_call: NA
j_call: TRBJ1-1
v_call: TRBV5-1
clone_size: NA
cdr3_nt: TGCGCCAGCATTCCCGGGGGGGCGAACACTGAAGCTTTCTTT
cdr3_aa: CASIPGGANTEAFF

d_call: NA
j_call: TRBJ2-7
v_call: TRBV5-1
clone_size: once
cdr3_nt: TGCGCCAGCAGAGCCGAGCGGCCCTACGAGCAGTACTTC
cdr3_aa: CASRAERPYEQYF

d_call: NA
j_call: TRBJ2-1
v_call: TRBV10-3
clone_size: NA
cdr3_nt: TGTGCCACCGGGGTAGAATCTTCCTCCTACAATGAGCAGTTCTTC
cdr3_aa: CATGVESSSYNEQFF

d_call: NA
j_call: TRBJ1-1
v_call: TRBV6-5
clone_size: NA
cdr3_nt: TGTGCCAGCAGCGGGGGTTCTTACACTGAAGCTTTCTTT
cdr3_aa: CASSGGSYTEAFF